These 24 T cell receptor beta chains originate from one sample sequenced in a study of blood T cell repertoires in COVID-19. The table came from immunoSEQ multiplex PCR; TCRdb's copy has only in-frame clones and leaves some out. The profile shows about 210,000 clones, roughly 85% of them singletons. The sequenced sample was peripheral blood. The receptors come from a middle-aged woman with active or convalescent COVID-19.

The chain employs TRBV29-1 and TRBJ1-1; D is uncertain. The V gene's germline CDR1 is SQVTM and CDR2 ANQGSEA. The CDR3 covers 13 residues. V was cut by 3 bases and J by 3 bases, with 11 bases left in between. CDR3 sequence (DNA): TGCAGCGTTGAGACGTCCGGGTACACTGAAGCTTTCTTT. Translation gives CSVETSGYTEAFF.

This clone occurred once. CDR3 DNA sequence: TGTGCCAGCTCCCTGAACGTCGGTTCTAATTCACCCCTCCACTTT. It yields the protein CASSLNVGSNSPLHF. V usage is TRBV18 and J usage is TRBJ1-6; D unresolved. CDR3 length: 15 amino acids. V lost 6 bases, J lost 6 bases, and 15 bases lay in between. CDR1 is KGHSH and CDR2 is LQKENI in the germline V gene.

The chain uses TRBV28 and TRBJ1-2; D is perhaps TRBD1 (5 bases). Germline CDR1 and CDR2: MDHEN and SYDVKM. Trimming shortened V by 5 bases and J by 3 bases, and 13 bases separated the two germline ends. The CDR3 length is 14 residues. Here the CDR3 DNA reads TGTGCCAGCAGTAACAGGTCTTCCCACTATGGCTACACCTTC. Protein sequence: CASSNRSSHYGYTF.

This clone was detected ten times or more. V and J are TRBV5-1 and TRBJ1-5; possibly TRBD1 for D (5 bases). CDR1 SGHRS and CDR2 YFSETQ come from the germline V gene. CDR3 length: 13 amino acids. V was cut by 1 base and J by 7 bases, with 9 bases left in between. The CDR3 here is CASSLLGGQPQHF. CDR3 nucleotide sequence: TGCGCCAGCAGCTTGTTGGGGGGGCAGCCCCAGCATTTT.

The chain carries TRBV7-2 and TRBJ1-4; TRBD1 matches at 7 bases. After removal of 0 bases from V and 0 bases from J, the junction contained 1 base not matched to a gene. The CDR3 consists of 16 residues. The germline V gene encodes CDR1 SGHTA and CDR2 FQGNSA. This CDR3 is CASSLATGTTNEKLFF. In DNA, the CDR3 is TGTGCCAGCAGCTTAGCGACAGGGACAACTAATGAAAAACTGTTTTTT.

The genes are TRBV5-4 and TRBJ2-3; no definite D call. The CDR3 spans 15 residues. Germline values: CDR1 SGHNT, CDR2 YYREEE (reference sequence). The V gene lost 1 base and the J gene lost 0 bases, with 9 bases spanning the gap. The CDR3 DNA reads TGTGCCAGCAGCTTGTCCTATGATAGCACAGATACGCAGTATTTT. It is translated as CASSLSYDSTDTQYF. The variable domain in full, with the rest retrieved from reference TRBV5-4 and TRBJ2-3, is ETGVTQSPTHLIKTRGQQVTLRCSSQSGHNTVSWYQQALGQGPQFIFQYYREEENGRGNFPPRFSGLQFPNYSSELNVNALELDDSALYLCASSLSYDSTDTQYFGPGTRLTVL.

V gene TRBV7-2 combines with J gene TRBJ2-5; 7 nucleotides agree with TRBD2. Trimming removed 3 bases from V and 2 bases from J; junction bases left unmatched: 6. Germline loops: CDR1 SGHTA, CDR2 FQGNSA. The CDR3 runs 15 residues. The chain's CDR3 is CASSFQTSPQETQYF. Written as DNA, the CDR3 is TGTGCCAGCAGCTTCCAGACTAGCCCGCAAGAGACCCAGTACTTC. Full variable domain (outside the CDR3, taken from reference TRBV7-2 and TRBJ2-5): GAGVSQSPSNKVTEKGKDVELRCDPISGHTALYWYRQSLGQGLEFLIYFQGNSAPDKSGLPSDRFSAERTGGSVSTLTIQRTQQEDSAVYLCASSFQTSPQETQYFGPGTRLLVL.

In DNA form, the CDR3 reads TGTGCCACCGCCCCAGGACTTCTCTACGAGCAGTACTTC. It is translated as CATAPGLLYEQYF. The V call is TRBV12-3 or TRBV12-4, the J call TRBJ2-7; D is perhaps TRBD2 (5 bases). The CDR3 has 13 residues. The V and J ends lost 10 bases and 3 bases respectively, with 16 bases between them.

This chain connects TRBV28 to TRBJ2-2, with D possibly being TRBD2 (6 bases). Germline V gene data show CDR1 as MDHEN and CDR2 as SYDVKM. This CDR3 spans 15 amino acids. V shed 3 bases and J shed 5 bases, with 13 bases lying between them. CDR3 in DNA: TGTGCCAGCAGTTTCGGAGGGGACGATACCGGGGAGCTGTTTTTT. Translation: CASSFGGDDTGELFF.

For this clone: Other DNA sequences in the same sample also yield this CDR3. The chain links TRBV6-1 to TRBJ1-5, with a tentative D call TRBD1 (5 bases). V lost 2 bases, J lost 6 bases, and 8 bases lay in between. CDR1 is MNHNS and CDR2 is SASEGT in the germline V gene. The CDR3 runs 13 residues. CDR3 DNA sequence: TGTGCCAGCAGTGAACAGGGCGGTCAGCCCCAGCATTTT. It encodes CASSEQGGQPQHF.

The rearrangement uses TRBV4-2 and TRBJ2-5, with 8 positions matching TRBD2. V shed 0 bases, J shed 5 bases, and the junction held 11 bases outside the gene matches. Germline CDR1 reads LGHNA; CDR2 reads YNFKEQ. The CDR3 spans 17 residues. CDR3 amino acids: CASSQERSGGGMETQYF. The CDR3 nucleotides read TGTGCCAGCAGCCAAGAGCGGTCTGGCGGGGGGATGGAGACCCAGTACTTC.

The J gene is TRBJ2-7, the V gene TRBV18, with 7 bases aligning to TRBD1. After removal of 3 bases from V and 2 bases from J, the junction contained 4 bases not matched to a gene. The length of the CDR3 is 14 residues. The V gene's germline CDR1 is KGHSH and CDR2 LQKENI. This CDR3 is CASSPRDRPYEQYF. Here the CDR3 DNA reads TGTGCCAGCTCACCCCGGGACAGACCCTACGAGCAGTACTTC. The variable domain in full, with the rest retrieved from reference TRBV18 and TRBJ2-7, is NAGVMQNPRHLVRRRGQEARLRCSPMKGHSHVYWYRQLPEEGLKFMVYLQKENIIDESGMPKERFSAEFPKEGPSILRIQQVVRGDSAAYFCASSPRDRPYEQYFGPGTRLTVT.

The J gene is TRBJ2-3, the V gene TRBV28, with 8 bases aligning to TRBD1. Trimming removed 3 bases from V and 4 bases from J; junction bases left unmatched: 6. There are 15 residues in the CDR3. CDR1 is MDHEN and CDR2 is SYDVKM in the germline V gene. The CDR3 region has the DNA TGTGCCAGCAGTTTTCAGGGGGCGAGAGCAGATACGCAGTATTTT. Translating it yields CASSFQGARADTQYF.

The chain employs TRBV19 and TRBJ2-7, with a tentative D call TRBD1 (6 bases). The germline V gene has CDR1 LNHDA and CDR2 SQIVND (reference sequence). This CDR3 contains 14 residues. V was cut by 8 bases and J by 0 bases, with 14 bases left in between. The CDR3 loop reads CASHETGYSYEQYF. The CDR3 DNA follows: TGTGCCAGTCACGAAACAGGGTACTCCTACGAGCAGTACTTC.

The chain joins TRBV4-2 to TRBJ2-5; 9 bases line up with TRBD2. The trim removed 0 bases at V and 1 base at J, leaving 6 bases unmatched. Germline CDR1 and CDR2: LGHNA and YNFKEQ. CDR3 length: 17 amino acids. The CDR3 is CASSQEGAGGIQETQYF. CDR3 coding DNA: TGTGCCAGCAGCCAAGAGGGTGCGGGAGGGATCCAAGAGACCCAGTACTTC.

The chain joins TRBV7-9 to TRBJ2-3; D remains ambiguous. The length of the CDR3 is 16 residues. Germline V lookup: CDR1 SEHNR, CDR2 FQNEAQ (reference sequence). Trimming shortened V by 5 bases and J by 0 bases, and 15 bases separated the two germline ends. The CDR3 nucleotides read TGTGCCAGCAGCCAACTAAGTTTGACTAGCACAGATACGCAGTATTTT. Translated: CASSQLSLTSTDTQYF.

The chain carries TRBV7-3 and TRBJ1-5, with 7 positions matching TRBD1. Trimming took 5 bases from V and 5 from J; bases not matched to a gene: 9. The CDR3 is 15 residues long. Germline loops: CDR1 SGHTA, CDR2 FQGTGA. The CDR3 nucleotides are TGTGCCAGCAGCATAGGTGGACAGGCCGATCAGCCCCAGCATTTT. Protein sequence: CASSIGGQADQPQHF.

About this clone: In the same sample, other DNA sequences code for this CDR3. The chain links TRBV19 to TRBJ1-5; 8 bases are a match to TRBD1. CDR3 length: 13 residues. CDR1 is LNHDA and CDR2 is SQIVND in the germline V gene (reference sequence). Unmatched junction bases numbered 1, after V lost 5 bases and J lost 4 bases. Written as DNA, the CDR3 is TGTGCCAGTAGTCGACAGGGGAATCAGCCCCAGCATTTT. Encoded protein: CASSRQGNQPQHF.

J is TRBJ1-2 and V is TRBV19; D unclear. The CDR3 is made up of 11 amino acids. The V end was cut by 5 bases, the J end by 8 bases, with 9 bases between. Germline V gene data show CDR1 as LNHDA and CDR2 as SQIVND (reference sequence). The DNA of the CDR3 is TGTGCCAGTAGTCGGGGTGGCGGCTACACCTTC. It is translated as CASSRGGGYTF.

The chain couples TRBV5-4 to TRBJ2-7, with D possibly being TRBD1 (6 bases). The CDR3 is 14 amino acids. V was trimmed by 4 bases and J by 0 bases, leaving 11 bases between them. The germline V gene encodes CDR1 SGHNT and CDR2 YYREEE (reference sequence). CDR3 loop: CASSQDSSSYEQYF. The CDR3 DNA reads TGTGCCAGCAGCCAGGACAGCAGCTCCTACGAGCAGTACTTC.

CDR3 in DNA: TGTGCCACCAGTGATTCTCCCAGGGGAAACATTCAGTACTTC. Its protein product is CATSDSPRGNIQYF. J is TRBJ2-4 and V is TRBV24-1; the D gene is possibly TRBD1 (6 bases). The CDR3 consists of 14 residues. Germline CDR1 and CDR2: KGHDR and SFDVKD. V was pared by 2 bases and J by 6 bases, with 10 bases between.

The gene calls are TRBV28 and TRBJ1-1; the match to TRBD1 covers 8 bases. There are 16 residues in the CDR3. Germline trimming cut 1 base from V and 2 bases from J; bases unmatched to any gene: 6. Germline lookup yields CDR1 MDHEN and CDR2 SYDVKM. CDR3 in DNA: TGTGCCAGCAGTTTATCAGGGGGCGCGATCAACACTGAAGCTTTCTTT. Its protein product is CASSLSGGAINTEAFF. The full variable domain, rest sourced from reference TRBV28 and TRBJ1-1, is DVKVTQSSRYLVKRTGEKVFLECVQDMDHENMFWYRQDPGLGLRLIYFSYDVKMKEKGDIPEGYSVSREKKERFSLILESASTNQTSMYLCASSLSGGAINTEAFFGQGTRLTVV.

V is TRBV30 and J is TRBJ2-5; D not resolved. This CDR3 contains 14 residues. V lost 3 bases to trimming and J lost 7 bases, with 18 bases between them. Germline lookup yields CDR1 GTSNPN and CDR2 SVGIG (reference sequence). This CDR3 is CAWRMRISTGTQYF. DNA for the CDR3: TGTGCCTGGAGAATGAGGATTTCAACTGGGACCCAGTACTTC.

This clone was counted a few times. The chain joins TRBV9 to TRBJ1-4; 9 bases fit TRBD1. The CDR3 extends over 16 amino acids. With 0 bases clipped from V and 4 bases from J, the junction kept 4 bases outside the gene matches. The germline gives CDR1 SGDLS, CDR2 YYNGEE. In DNA, the CDR3 is TGTGCCAGCAGCGTAGGACAGGGGGGCTTTAATGAAAAACTGTTTTTT. It specifies CASSVGQGGFNEKLFF.